Below are 18 T cell receptor beta chains sequenced from a single sample in a study of shared T cell receptors in the human thymus. The protocol was immunoSEQ multiplex PCR, while the TCRdb copy is restricted to in-frame clones and leaves out a portion. In the table there are over 650,000 clones, over 75% of which are singletons. These records were also assigned to another study, of human thymus T cells.

Sequencing used thymocytes. These receptor sequences come from a boy younger than two with a congenital heart defect.

The rearrangement links TRBV30 to TRBJ1-2; maybe TRBD1 (6 bases). This CDR3 has 15 amino acids. Deletions cut 5 bases from V and 0 bases from J, with 16 bases between. CDR1 is GTSNPN, CDR2 SVGIG, per germline (reference sequence). CDR3 sequence reads: CAWGTTGKANYGYTF. The CDR3 DNA follows: TGTGCCTGGGGGACAACAGGGAAGGCTAACTATGGCTACACCTTC.

A few counts support this clone. The rearrangement links TRBV5-6 to TRBJ2-7; 8 bases agree with TRBD1. Germline lookup yields CDR1 SGHDT and CDR2 YYEEEE. The CDR3 is made up of 12 amino acids. After removal of 4 bases from V and 5 bases from J, the junction contained 2 bases not matched to a gene. The DNA of the CDR3 is TGTGCCAGCAGCCAGGGACAGGACGAGCAGTACTTC. Protein sequence: CASSQGQDEQYF.

Remarks on this clone: This same CDR3 is encoded by further DNA sequences in the sample. CDR3 DNA: TGTGCCAGCAGCCCCCGGGGTAAGGAACTAGAAGGCCCGGATTCACCCCTCCACTTT. Its translation: CASSPRGKELEGPDSPLHF. The chain couples TRBV5-4 to TRBJ1-6; no clear D gene. The CDR3 sequence is 19 residues long. Germline CDR1 and CDR2: SGHNT and YYREEE (reference sequence). V dropped 4 bases and J dropped 8 bases, with 28 bases sitting between them.

This chain connects TRBV6-5 to TRBJ2-2; the match to TRBD2 covers 9 bases. CDR1 is MNHEY, CDR2 SVGAGI, per germline. V trimming: 4 bases; J trimming: 0 bases; junction bases outside the gene matches: 3. This CDR3 region has 16 residues. DNA for the CDR3: TGTGCCAGCAGTTTCCTAGCGGGGCCGAACACCGGGGAGCTGTTTTTT. Translated, it gives CASSFLAGPNTGELFF.

CDR3 in DNA: TGTGCCAGCAGCCCAGACTACGAGCAGTACTTC. Its protein is CASSPDYEQYF. V gene TRBV7-2 combines with J gene TRBJ2-7; D gene unclear. Trimming took off 5 bases at V and 3 bases at J, with 5 bases between the two ends. Germline loops: CDR1 SGHTA, CDR2 FQGNSA. The CDR3 loop spans 11 amino acids.

The chain links TRBV7-6 to TRBJ1-1, with 7 bases identical to TRBD1. The CDR3 covers 18 residues. The junction had 19 bases not matched to a gene; V was cut back by 6 bases and J by 3 bases. The germline gives CDR1 SGHVS, CDR2 FNYEAQ. In nucleotides, the CDR3 is TGTGCCAGCAGGCCTAAACCCGGTCGACAGGGTAGAGACACTGAAGCTTTCTTT. This translates into CASRPKPGRQGRDTEAFF.

The rearrangement uses TRBV4-1 and TRBJ1-1, with 11 positions matching TRBD1. Germline V gives CDR1 MGHRA, CDR2 YSYEKL. CDR3 length equals 15 residues. Unmatched junction bases numbered 6, after V lost 4 bases and J lost 5 bases. CDR3 sequence: CASSPPGTGGTEAFF. CDR3 nucleotide sequence: TGCGCCAGCAGCCCGCCGGGGACAGGGGGGACTGAAGCTTTCTTT.

On this clone: An end of the junction differs from the germline gene, which may be a read error. At the DNA level, this CDR3 is encoded by other sequences in the same sample as well. The CDR3 DNA sequence: TGTGCCTGGAGTGTACACAGGCAGGATGTCTATAATTCCCCCCTCCACTTT. Translating gives CAWSVHRQDVYNSPLHF. The chain couples TRBV30 to TRBJ1-6, with D perhaps matching TRBD1 (5 bases). The CDR3 is 17 residues long. Looked up from germline, CDR1 is GTSNPN and CDR2 is SVGIG (reference sequence).

This chain links TRBV28 with TRBJ1-2, with 11 bases that match TRBD1. Germline CDR1 and CDR2: MDHEN and SYDVKM. This CDR3 contains 18 residues. V trimming: 4 bases; J trimming: 4 bases; junction bases outside the gene matches: 14. CDR3 nucleotide sequence: TGTGCCAGCAGTTGTGGCACCAGGACAGGGGGCACTTGCTATGGCTACACCTTC. Translated, it gives CASSCGTRTGGTCYGYTF.

A single count supports this clone. The rearrangement uses TRBV5-6 and TRBJ1-5; D gene uncertain. The CDR3 runs 15 residues. Trimming took 0 bases from V and 0 from J, leaving 7 bases between them. The V gene's germline CDR1 is SGHDT and CDR2 YYEEEE. CDR3 DNA sequence: TGTGCCAGCAGCTTGGCCCGGGTTAGCAATCAGCCCCAGCATTTT. Its protein is CASSLARVSNQPQHF.

This rearrangement joins TRBV7-2 to TRBJ2-2; 11 bases match TRBD2. Germline values: CDR1 SGHTA, CDR2 FQGNSA. Unmatched junction bases numbered 7, after V lost 3 bases and J lost 7 bases. The CDR3 totals 16 residues. This CDR3 reads CASSFFSGGADGELFF. DNA for the CDR3: TGTGCCAGCAGCTTTTTTAGCGGGGGGGCCGACGGGGAGCTGTTTTTT. The whole variable domain, filled in from reference TRBV7-2 and TRBJ2-2, reads GAGVSQSPSNKVTEKGKDVELRCDPISGHTALYWYRQSLGQGLEFLIYFQGNSAPDKSGLPSDRFSAERTGGSVSTLTIQRTQQEDSAVYLCASSFFSGGADGELFFGEGSRLTVL.

This rearrangement joins TRBV7-9 to TRBJ1-1, with D hard to call. CDR3 length equals 14 residues. V lost 3 bases, J lost 9 bases, and 17 bases lay in between. CDR1 and CDR2 from the germline V gene are SEHNR and FQNEAQ (reference sequence). The CDR3 DNA sequence: TGTGCCAGCAGCTTCACACAGAGAAATAACCAAGCTTTCTTT. This encodes CASSFTQRNNQAFF.

The chain employs TRBV27 and TRBJ2-2; 13 bases agree with TRBD2. The germline CDR1 and CDR2 sequences are MNHEY and SMNVEV (reference sequence). V gave up 5 bases and J gave up 4 bases; unmatched junction bases: 13. The CDR3 runs to 19 residues. DNA of the CDR3: TGTGCCAGCAGTCCGGGACTAGCGGGAAGTCTCGGGGTCACCGGGGAGCTGTTTTTT. Translation gives CASSPGLAGSLGVTGELFF.

The chain employs TRBV5-1 and TRBJ1-1; unclear D gene. The germline gives CDR1 SGHRS, CDR2 YFSETQ. Trimming left V 0 bases short and J 0 bases short, with 6 bases between. This CDR3 is built from 14 residues. The CDR3 coding sequence is TGCGCCAGCAGCTTGGAACTCCTGAACACTGAAGCTTTCTTT. This sequence encodes CASSLELLNTEAFF.

In nucleotides, the CDR3 is TGTGCCAGCAGTGAAGATCCCAGGTATAACTATGGCTACACCTTC. This codes for CASSEDPRYNYGYTF. This chain connects TRBV2 to TRBJ1-2; D is ambiguous. The V end lost 1 base, the J end lost 1 base, and 10 bases lay between the germline ends. In germline, CDR1 is SNHLY, CDR2 FYNNEI. The CDR3 is 15 amino acids. The entire variable domain, with the rest obtained from reference TRBV2 and TRBJ1-2, is as follows: EPEVTQTPSHQVTQMGQEVILRCVPISNHLYFYWYRQILGQKVEFLVSFYNNEISEKSEIFDDQFSVERPDGSNFTLKIRSTKLEDSAMYFCASSEDPRYNYGYTFGSGTRLTVV.

The rearrangement uses TRBV27 and TRBJ2-3; no firm D call. This CDR3 has 15 amino acids. Deletions cut 3 bases from V and 1 base from J, with 11 bases between. Germline V lookup: CDR1 MNHEY, CDR2 SMNVEV (reference sequence). CDR3 DNA: TGTGCCAGCAGTTTCGGAGCCTCTCGCACAGATACGCAGTATTTT. This translates into CASSFGASRTDTQYF.

V and J are TRBV30 and TRBJ1-2; 9 bases line up with TRBD1. The CDR3 is made up of 14 amino acids. Germline V gene lookup returns CDR1 GTSNPN and CDR2 SVGIG (reference sequence). V was pared by 2 bases and J by 8 bases, with 9 bases of the junction left unmatched. CDR3 in DNA: TGTGCCTGGAGTTCCGGGACAGGGCTGCACGGCTACACCTTC. Protein sequence: CAWSSGTGLHGYTF.

This rearrangement joins TRBV10-3 to TRBJ1-4; 12 bases map to TRBD1. The junction had 9 bases not matched to a gene; V was cut back by 6 bases and J by 7 bases. This CDR3 region has 16 residues. Germline CDR1 and CDR2: ENHRY and SYGVKD. The CDR3 spells CAISSGQGAYGEKLFF. In DNA form, the CDR3 reads TGTGCCATCAGCTCGGGACAGGGGGCTTATGGTGAAAAACTGTTTTTT.